This T cell receptor beta chain derives from a study of blood T cell repertoires in COVID-19. Study summary: Samples came from the United States, Italy and Spain, spanning acute and convalescent COVID-19. T cells, B-cell-depleted T cells, or PBMCs supplied cDNA or gDNA.

Data came from immunoSEQ multiplex PCR; TCRdb stores just in-frame clones and leaves some out. The sample has roughly 280,000 clones, about nine tenths seen once; the top ten hold roughly 2.2%. The sample was peripheral blood. The sequence was collected from a woman aged 45-65 years who had recovered from COVID-19.

CDR3 residues: CASSQEGRGGAEAFF. The CDR3 nucleotides are TGCGCCAGCAGCCAAGAAGGGAGAGGGGGTGCTGAAGCTTTCTTT. This chain joins TRBV4-1 and TRBJ1-1; tentatively, D is TRBD1 (6 bases). Germline CDR1 MGHRA, CDR2 YSYEKL. V dropped 0 bases and J dropped 6 bases, with 14 bases sitting between them. The CDR3 runs 15 residues.